This TCR beta chain was sequenced during a study of CD8 T cells in Susac syndrome (dated 2019 in TCRdb). Context from the whole study: Among the Susac syndrome patients who were sequenced, clinically active disease was present in 5 or 6 and clinical remission was observed in eight or nine. Susac syndrome patients were therapy-naive, on corticosteroids (some also receiving IVIg), or on IVIg alone at blood withdrawal. Whether CD8+ T cell activation and differentiation in Susac syndrome was antigen driven was tested using repertoire sequencing.

The CDR3 runs 12 residues from the cysteine to the phenylalanine. Only the CDR3 DNA stays, 36 bases, in frame from base 1. Sequences SGHVS (CDR1) and FQNEAQ (CDR2) are obtained from the germline V gene. V is cut back by 1 base and J by 10 bases, with 1 base in the junction unmatched. High-throughput TCR beta sequencing profiled peripheral blood CD8+ and CD4+ T cells from healthy donors, Susac syndrome patients and multiple sclerosis patients. The Susac syndrome patients fulfilled recently defined diagnostic criteria for definite or probable disease. Bulk CD8+ and CD4+ T cells were purified by magnetic negative isolation, while CD8+ TEMRA cells were enriched using FACS. Blood was drawn into EDTA tubes, processed within 24 hours, and PBMCs were isolated by density gradient centrifugation. PBMCs intended for TCR sequencing were cryopreserved in liquid nitrogen and were subsequently thawed in a 37 degrees C water bath. The sorted or isolated CD4+, CD8+ and CD8+ TEMRA cells reached a purity of at least 90%.

This clonotype was counted a few times. It has no known antigen specificity. Base-call qualities are not available, and no considerably larger clone is one nucleotide away. Here is what the overall study found, with its caveats: The TCR sequencing and HLA analysis was acknowledged to have included a relatively small number of individuals. No clonal expansion was detected in the CD4+ T cell repertoire of Susac syndrome patients.

RNA was extracted using the RNeasy kit, and roughly 0.5 to 1 microgram was reverse transcribed with random hexamers. TCR beta CDR3 regions were amplified with the immunoSEQ multiplex PCR assay covering 54 Vbeta and 13 Jbeta segments. PCR amplification bias was corrected using a synthetic template baseline for primer optimization and computational correction. From the authors' description of their analysis: Reads were assigned to V, D and J genes according to IMGT and analyzed in immunoSEQ Analyzer, with only productive sequences retained. To calculate clonality, Shannon entropy was normalized by log2 of the number of productive unique sequences and then subtracted from one. For each patient and control, public and private clones were evaluated within the 100 most prevalent clones. Clones were defined as Susac-specific when absent from the healthy and MS cohorts, from about 1,100 published viral clones and from other ImmuneACCESS disease sequences. TCRdb reworked the public reads: Q25 trimming with fastp, MiXCR clone assembly, productive beta chains retained. Rows with one shared CDR3 protein collapse into an entry with the most common genes and DNA. These V and J calls derive from TCRdb rather than the authors' analysis. The sample data list 150,000 to 200,000 distinct CDR3 sequences, and 91% of these were observed just once. Clones ranked in the top ten supply approximately 0.09% of the sample.

The chain couples TRBV7-8 to TRBJ2-1, with TRBD2 identical over 7 junction bases. The origin of this receptor is a human donor with Susac syndrome. Material for sequencing was CD4+ T cells from PBMCs. Here is the DNA: TGTGCCAGCAGCTTAGGGGAGGGCGAGCAGTTCTTC. Its protein product is CASSLGEGEQFF.